The 5 T cell receptor beta chains listed next were all sequenced from one sample in a study of T cells in Graves' hyperthyroidism and ophthalmopathy. The CDR3 regions of TCR beta were amplified from RNA transcripts. An initial round of RT-PCR targeting the TCR CDR3 relied on the HTBI primer set. TCRdb recomputed calls from the multiplex PCR reads with MiXCR, one row per CDR3 protein. The sample yields some 570,000 distinct CDR3 sequences, over 12% seen once. The sample consisted of blood. The source of these receptors is a woman in her late teens or twenties with Graves' ophthalmopathy.

This clonotype was recorded at least ten times. This rearrangement joins TRBV28 to TRBJ1-2; D gene uncertain. The CDR3 length is 14 residues. Germline CDR1 and CDR2: MDHEN and SYDVKM. Trimming removed 6 bases from V and 4 bases from J, with 15 bases in between. In DNA form, the CDR3 reads TGTGCCAGCAGCCCAGGTGGGCAGCTCTATGGCTACACCTTC. Translation: CASSPGGQLYGYTF.

This clonotype turned up a few times. V usage is TRBV12-3 or TRBV12-4 and J usage is TRBJ2-3; tentatively, D is TRBD2 (6 bases). The CDR3 length is 15 residues. V lost 2 bases and J lost 0, with 9 bases in between. The CDR3 DNA is TGTGCCAGCAGTTTACTAGCGAGAAGCACAGATACGCAGTATTTT. It codes for CASSLLARSTDTQYF.

The sample holds many counts of this clonotype. This rearrangement joins TRBV12-3 or TRBV12-4 to TRBJ2-1, with 8 bases that match TRBD2. CDR3 length: 14 amino acids. V lost 5 bases to trimming and J lost 8 bases; unmatched junction nucleotides: 8. CDR3 bases: TGTGCCAGCAGTCCTATAAGCGGGAGTTATGAGCAGTTCTTC. Translated, it gives CASSPISGSYEQFF.

In the case of this clonotype: A much larger clone differs by one base, so this may be a read error. CDR3 region: CASGLMPGQGGNTIYF. The CDR3 nucleotides are TGTGCCAGCGGTTTAATGCCGGGACAGGGGGGAAACACCATATATTTT. J is TRBJ1-3 and V is TRBV28, with TRBD1 matching over 10 bases. CDR1 MDHEN and CDR2 SYDVKM come from the germline V gene. The CDR3 runs 16 residues. Looking up the rest from reference TRBV28 and TRBJ1-3 gives the full variable domain: DVKVTQSSRYLVKRTGEKVFLECVQDMDHENMFWYRQDPGLGLRLIYFSYDVKMKEKGDIPEGYSVSREKKERFSLILESASTNQTSMYLCASGLMPGQGGNTIYFGEGSWLTVV.

V is TRBV4-1 and J is TRBJ1-5; 10 positions agree with TRBD1. V lost 4 bases, J lost 4 bases, and 7 bases stayed unmatched. The germline V gene encodes CDR1 MGHRA and CDR2 YSYEKL. The CDR3 is made up of 16 amino acids. The CDR3 DNA sequence: TGCGCCAGCAGCCCCGCGGACAGGGGGTTAAATCAGCCCCAGCATTTT. This sequence encodes CASSPADRGLNQPQHF.